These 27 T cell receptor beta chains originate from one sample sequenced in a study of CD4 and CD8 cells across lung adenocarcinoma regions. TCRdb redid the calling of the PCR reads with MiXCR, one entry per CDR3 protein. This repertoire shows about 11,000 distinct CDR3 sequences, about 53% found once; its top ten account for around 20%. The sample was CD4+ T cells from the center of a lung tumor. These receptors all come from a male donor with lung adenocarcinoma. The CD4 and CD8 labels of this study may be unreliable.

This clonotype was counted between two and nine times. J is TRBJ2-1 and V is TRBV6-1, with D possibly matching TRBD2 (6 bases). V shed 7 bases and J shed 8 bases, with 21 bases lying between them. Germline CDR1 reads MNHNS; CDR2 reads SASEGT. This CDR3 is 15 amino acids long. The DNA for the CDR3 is TGTGCCAGCATGTCAACTAGCCGAGCGGCAGATGAGCAGTTCTTC. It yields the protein CASMSTSRAADEQFF.

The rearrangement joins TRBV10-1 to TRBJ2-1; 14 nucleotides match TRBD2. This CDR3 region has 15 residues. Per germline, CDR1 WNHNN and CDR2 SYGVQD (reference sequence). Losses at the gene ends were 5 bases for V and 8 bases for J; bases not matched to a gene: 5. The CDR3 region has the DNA TGCGCCAGCAGTACCCGGACTAGCGGGAGGTATGAGCAGTTCTTC. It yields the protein CASSTRTSGRYEQFF.

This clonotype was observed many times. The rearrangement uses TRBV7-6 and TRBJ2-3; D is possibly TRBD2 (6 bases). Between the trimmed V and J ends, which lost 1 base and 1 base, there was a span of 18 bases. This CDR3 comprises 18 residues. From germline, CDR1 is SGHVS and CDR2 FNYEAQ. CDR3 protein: CASSLGIGVASGTDTQYF. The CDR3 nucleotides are TGTGCCAGCAGCTTAGGTATTGGGGTGGCTAGCGGCACAGATACGCAGTATTTT.

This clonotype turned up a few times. CDR3 amino acids: CASSLGTAYNEQFF. DNA of the CDR3: TGTGCCAGCAGCTTAGGGACAGCCTACAATGAGCAGTTCTTC. The chain uses TRBV11-3 and TRBJ2-1; D is possibly TRBD1 (6 bases). Trimming took 1 base from V and 2 from J, leaving 6 bases between them. CDR3 length: 14 amino acids. The germline gives CDR1 SGHNT, CDR2 YENEEA.

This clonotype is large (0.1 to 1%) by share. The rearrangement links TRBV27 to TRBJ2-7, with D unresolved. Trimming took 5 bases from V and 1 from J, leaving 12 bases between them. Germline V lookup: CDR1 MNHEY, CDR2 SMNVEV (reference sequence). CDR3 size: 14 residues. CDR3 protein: CASSKRPSSYEQYF. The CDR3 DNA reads TGTGCCAGCAGTAAGCGACCGAGTTCCTACGAGCAGTACTTC.

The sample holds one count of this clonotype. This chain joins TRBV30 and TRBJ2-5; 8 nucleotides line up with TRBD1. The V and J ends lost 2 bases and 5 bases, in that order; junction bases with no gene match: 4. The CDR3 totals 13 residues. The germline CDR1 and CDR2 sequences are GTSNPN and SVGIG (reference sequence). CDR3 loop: CAWSPGGAETQYF. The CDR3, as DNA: TGTGCCTGGAGTCCAGGGGGCGCGGAGACCCAGTACTTC.

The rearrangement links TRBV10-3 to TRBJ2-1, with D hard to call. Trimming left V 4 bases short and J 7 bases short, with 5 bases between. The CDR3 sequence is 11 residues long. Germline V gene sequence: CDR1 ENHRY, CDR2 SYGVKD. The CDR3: CAISVGNEQFF. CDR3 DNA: TGTGCCATCAGTGTGGGAAATGAGCAGTTCTTC.

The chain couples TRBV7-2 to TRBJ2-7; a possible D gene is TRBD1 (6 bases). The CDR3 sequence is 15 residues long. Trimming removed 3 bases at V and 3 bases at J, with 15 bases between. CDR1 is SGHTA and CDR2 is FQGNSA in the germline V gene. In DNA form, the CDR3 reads TGTGCCAGCAGCTTTTCTAATATCAGGGGCTACGAGCAGTACTTC. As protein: CASSFSNIRGYEQYF.

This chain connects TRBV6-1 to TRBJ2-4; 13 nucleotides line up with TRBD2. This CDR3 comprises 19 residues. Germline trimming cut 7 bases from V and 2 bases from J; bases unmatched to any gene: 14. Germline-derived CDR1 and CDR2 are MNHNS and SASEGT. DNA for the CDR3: TGTGCCAGCACCTCCGCGGGACTAGCGGGGATAACAACCAAAAACATTCAGTACTTC. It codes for CASTSAGLAGITTKNIQYF.

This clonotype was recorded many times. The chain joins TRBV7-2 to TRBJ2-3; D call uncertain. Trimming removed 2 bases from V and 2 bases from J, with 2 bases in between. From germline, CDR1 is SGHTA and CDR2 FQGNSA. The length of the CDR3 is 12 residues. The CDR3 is CASSLLTDTQYF. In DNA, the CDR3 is TGTGCCAGCAGCTTACTCACAGATACGCAGTATTTT.

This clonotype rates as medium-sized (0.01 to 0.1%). CDR3 protein: CASSYSLSGGAINEQFF. DNA for the CDR3: TGTGCCAGCAGTTACTCGCTTAGCGGGGGGGCTATCAATGAGCAGTTCTTC. The V gene is TRBV6-5, the J gene TRBJ2-1, with 11 bases matching TRBD2. From germline, CDR1 is MNHEY and CDR2 SVGAGI. J lost 6 bases, V lost 0 bases, and 7 bases had no gene match. The CDR3 consists of 17 residues.

In DNA form, the CDR3 reads TGTGCCAGCAGTGAGACTAGCGGGGGGAAAGACATTCAGTACTTC. It is translated as CASSETSGGKDIQYF. The chain employs TRBV6-1 and TRBJ2-4, with TRBD2 identical over 13 bases. V trimming: 3 bases; J trimming: 8 bases; junction bases outside the gene matches: 4. From germline, CDR1 is MNHNS and CDR2 SASEGT. The CDR3 length is 15 residues.

The CDR3 loop is CASSDRGLDIQYF. Here the CDR3 DNA reads TGCGCCAGCAGTGACAGGGGGCTTGACATTCAGTACTTC. V is TRBV10-1 and J is TRBJ2-4; 8 nucleotides line up with TRBD1. The germline CDR1 and CDR2 sequences are WNHNN and SYGVQD (reference sequence). J lost 8 bases, V lost 3 bases, and 3 bases had no gene match. The CDR3 consists of 13 residues.

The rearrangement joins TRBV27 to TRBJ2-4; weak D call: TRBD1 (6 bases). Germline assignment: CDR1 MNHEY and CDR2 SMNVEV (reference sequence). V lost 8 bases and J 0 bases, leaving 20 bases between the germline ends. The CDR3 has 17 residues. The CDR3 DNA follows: TGTGCCAGCGTAGGGGGTCCCGCAGCTCTAGCCAAAAACATTCAGTACTTC. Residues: CASVGGPAALAKNIQYF.

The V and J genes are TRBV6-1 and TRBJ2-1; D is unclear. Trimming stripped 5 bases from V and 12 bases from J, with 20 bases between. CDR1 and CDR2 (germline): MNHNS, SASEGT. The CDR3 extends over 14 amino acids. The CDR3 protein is CASSNGYGSEGQFF. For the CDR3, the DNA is TGTGCCAGCAGTAATGGGTACGGATCGGAAGGGCAGTTCTTC.

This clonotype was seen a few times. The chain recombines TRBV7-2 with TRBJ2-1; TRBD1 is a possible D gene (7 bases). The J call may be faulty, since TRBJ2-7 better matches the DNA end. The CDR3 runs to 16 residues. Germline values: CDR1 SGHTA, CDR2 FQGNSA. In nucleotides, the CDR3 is TGTGCCAGCAGCCACCCAGGGGGGACGGAATCCTACGAGCAGTACTTC. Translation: CASSHPGGTESYEQYF.

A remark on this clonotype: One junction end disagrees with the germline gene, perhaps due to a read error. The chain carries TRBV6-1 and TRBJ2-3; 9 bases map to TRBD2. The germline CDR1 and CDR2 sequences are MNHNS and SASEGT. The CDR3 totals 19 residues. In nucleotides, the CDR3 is TGTGCCAGCACCTCCGCGGGCCTAGCGGGGCTGACTAGCAAAGATACGCAGTATTTT. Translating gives CASTSAGLAGLTSKDTQYF.

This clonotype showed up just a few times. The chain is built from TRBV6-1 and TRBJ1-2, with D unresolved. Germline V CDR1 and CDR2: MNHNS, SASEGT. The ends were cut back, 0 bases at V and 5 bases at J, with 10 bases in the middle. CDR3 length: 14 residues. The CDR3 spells CASSEASGGYGYTF. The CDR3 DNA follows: TGTGCCAGCAGTGAAGCGAGTGGCGGTTATGGCTACACCTTC.

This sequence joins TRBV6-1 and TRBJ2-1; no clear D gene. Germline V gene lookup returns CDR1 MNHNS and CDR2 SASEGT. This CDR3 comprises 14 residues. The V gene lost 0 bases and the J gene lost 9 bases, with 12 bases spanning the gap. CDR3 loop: CASSEATFWSEQFF. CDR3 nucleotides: TGTGCCAGCAGTGAAGCTACCTTCTGGAGTGAGCAGTTCTTC.

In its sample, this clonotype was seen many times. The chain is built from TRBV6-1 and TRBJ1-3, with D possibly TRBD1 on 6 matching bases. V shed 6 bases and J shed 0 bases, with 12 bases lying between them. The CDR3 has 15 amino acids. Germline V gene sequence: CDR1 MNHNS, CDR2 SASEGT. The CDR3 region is CASSPGDTSGNTIYF. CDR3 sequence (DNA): TGTGCCAGCAGCCCCGGGGACACCTCTGGAAACACCATATATTTT.

This CDR3 is CASSAMEGAAEGAFF. The CDR3 region has the DNA TGTGCCAGCAGCGCCATGGAGGGAGCCGCGGAGGGGGCTTTCTTT. The V call is TRBV7-2, the J call TRBJ1-1; possibly TRBD1 for D (5 bases). V gave up 5 bases and J gave up 11 bases, with 24 bases separating them. Per the germline V gene, CDR1 is SGHTA and CDR2 is FQGNSA. The CDR3 covers 15 residues.

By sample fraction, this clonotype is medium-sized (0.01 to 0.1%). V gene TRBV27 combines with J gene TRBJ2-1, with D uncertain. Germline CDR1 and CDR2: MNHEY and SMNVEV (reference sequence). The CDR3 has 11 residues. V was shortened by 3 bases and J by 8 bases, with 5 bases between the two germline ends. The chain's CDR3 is CASSFLDEQFF. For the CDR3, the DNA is TGTGCCAGCAGTTTCCTTGATGAGCAGTTCTTC.

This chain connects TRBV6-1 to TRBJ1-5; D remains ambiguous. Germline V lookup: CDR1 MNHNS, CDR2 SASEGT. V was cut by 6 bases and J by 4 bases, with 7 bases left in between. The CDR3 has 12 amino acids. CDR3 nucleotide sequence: TGTGCCAGCAGCGACAAAAATCAGCCCCAGCATTTT. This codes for CASSDKNQPQHF.

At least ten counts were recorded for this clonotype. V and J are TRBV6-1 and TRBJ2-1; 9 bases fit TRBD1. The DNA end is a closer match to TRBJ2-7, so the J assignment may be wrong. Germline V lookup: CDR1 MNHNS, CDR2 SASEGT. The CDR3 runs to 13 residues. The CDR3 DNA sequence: TGTGCCAGCAGCCGGACAGGGGCCTACGAGCAGTACTTC. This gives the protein CASSRTGAYEQYF.

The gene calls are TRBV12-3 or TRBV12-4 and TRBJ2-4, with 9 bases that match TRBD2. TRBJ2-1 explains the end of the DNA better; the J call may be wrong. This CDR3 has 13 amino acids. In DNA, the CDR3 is TGTGCCAGCAGAGGCGGGGGGGCCGGTGAGCAGTTCTTC. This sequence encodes CASRGGGAGEQFF.

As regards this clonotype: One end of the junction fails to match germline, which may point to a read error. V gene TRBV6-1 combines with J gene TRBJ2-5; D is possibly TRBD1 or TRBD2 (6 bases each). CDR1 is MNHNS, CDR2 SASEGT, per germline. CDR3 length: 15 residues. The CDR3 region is CARGEGGRDQETQYF. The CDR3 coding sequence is TGTGCCAGGGGTGAGGGGGGCCGTGACCAAGAGACGCAGTACTTC.

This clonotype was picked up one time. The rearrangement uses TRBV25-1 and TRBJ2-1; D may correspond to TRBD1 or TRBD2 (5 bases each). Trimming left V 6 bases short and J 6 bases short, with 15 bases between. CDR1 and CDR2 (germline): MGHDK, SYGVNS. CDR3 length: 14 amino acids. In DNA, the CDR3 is TGTGCCAGCAGCCGGGACGCCAGTATCAATGAGCAGTTCTTC. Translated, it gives CASSRDASINEQFF.